One and the same sample provided the 15 T cell receptor beta chains below, sequenced in a study of ipilimumab plus nivolumab after autologous stem cell transplantation. Clones were read by immunoSEQ multiplex PCR, and TCRdb kept only the in-frame ones, dropping some. The table lists 84,000 or so clones, around 80% of them singletons. The material was PBMCs, obtained in a trial of ipilimumab plus nivolumab as post-transplant consolidation. The receptors shown here come from a male donor with diffuse large B-cell lymphoma.

CDR3 DNA sequence: TGTGCCAGCAGCTTGGCTAGCGGGGCGGTGCAGTTCTTC. Encoded protein: CASSLASGAVQFF. V and J are TRBV5-6 and TRBJ2-1; the match to TRBD2 covers 9 bases. The V gene's germline CDR1 is SGHDT and CDR2 YYEEEE. The J segment lost 12 bases and the V segment lost 0 bases, leaving 4 bases of the junction unmatched. The CDR3 length is 13 residues.

The rearrangement uses TRBV9 and TRBJ1-2, with 7 nucleotides matching TRBD1. This CDR3 contains 14 residues. From germline, CDR1 is SGDLS and CDR2 YYNGEE. Germline trimming cut 0 bases from V and 2 bases from J; bases unmatched to any gene: 1. The CDR3 loop reads CASSVGRGNYGYTF. In DNA, the CDR3 is TGTGCCAGCAGCGTAGGCAGGGGGAACTATGGCTACACCTTC. Full variable domain (outside the CDR3, taken from reference TRBV9 and TRBJ1-2): DSGVTQTPKHLITATGQRVTLRCSPRSGDLSVYWYQQSLDQGLQFLIQYYNGEERAKGNILERFSAQQFPDLHSELNLSSLELGDSALYFCASSVGRGNYGYTFGSGTRLTVV.

CDR3 nucleotides: TGTGCCAGCAACTCCGGGACGTCCCCTTTTGGTGAGCAGTTCTTC. It encodes CASNSGTSPFGEQFF. The chain combines TRBV14 with TRBJ2-1; D might be TRBD1 or TRBD2, each matching 5 bases. The germline gives CDR1 SGHDN, CDR2 FVKESK. Trimming stripped 7 bases from V and 9 bases from J, with 22 bases between. CDR3 length: 15 residues.

The chain recombines TRBV7-9 with TRBJ2-1; D remains unclear. This CDR3 contains 16 residues. The V gene lost 0 bases and the J gene lost 0 bases, with 9 bases spanning the gap. In germline, CDR1 is SEHNR, CDR2 FQNEAQ (reference sequence). CDR3 DNA: TGTGCCAGCAGCTTAGCGCTCTTAATCTCCTACAATGAGCAGTTCTTC. It codes for CASSLALLISYNEQFF.

V and J are TRBV6-1 and TRBJ1-2; D gene uncertain. Trimming pared 4 bases from V and 8 bases from J, leaving 5 bases between. The germline V gene encodes CDR1 MNHNS and CDR2 SASEGT. The CDR3 has 10 amino acids. CDR3 DNA: TGTGCCAGCAGTGCTTTAGGCTACACCTTC. This gives the protein CASSALGYTF.

The chain recombines TRBV7-4 with TRBJ2-7; D call uncertain. Germline loops: CDR1 SGHVT, CDR2 SQSDAQ. V gave up 11 bases and J gave up 7 bases, with 6 bases separating them. The CDR3 runs to 8 residues. CDR3 sequence reads: CAVGEQYF. The DNA for the CDR3 is TGTGCCGTCGGGGAGCAGTACTTC. Looking up the rest from reference TRBV7-4 and TRBJ2-7 gives the full variable domain: GAGVSQSPRYKVAKRGRDVALRCDSISGHVTLYWYRQTLGQGSEVLTYSQSDAQRDKSGRPSGRFSAERPERSVSTLKIQRTEQGDSAVYLCAVGEQYFGPGTRLTVT.

The chain couples TRBV6-1 to TRBJ2-2, with TRBD1 matching over 8 bases. Losses at the gene ends were 1 base for V and 5 bases for J; bases not matched to a gene: 9. The CDR3 contains 17 residues. Per the germline V gene, CDR1 is MNHNS and CDR2 is SASEGT. The CDR3 nucleotides are TGTGCCAGCAGTGAAGGGACAGGGCTGTTTCGGACCGGGGAGCTGTTTTTT. This codes for CASSEGTGLFRTGELFF.

Remarks on this clone: A junction end diverges from the germline sequence, so it may reflect a read error. The rearrangement joins TRBV7-7 to TRBJ2-5; possibly TRBD1 for D (6 bases). The CDR3 runs to 15 residues. Germline V gene data show CDR1 as SSHAT and CDR2 as FNYEAQ (reference sequence). CDR3 protein: CASSLEQGRQETQYF. The CDR3, as DNA: TGTGCTAGCAGCTTAGAACAGGGACGACAAGAGACCCAGTACTTC.

The sample holds a few counts of this clone. This chain joins TRBV6-5 and TRBJ1-1; tentative D call: TRBD1 (5 bases). The V gene lost 3 bases and the J gene lost 6 bases, with 14 bases spanning the gap. Germline V gives CDR1 MNHEY, CDR2 SVGAGI. This CDR3 is 14 amino acids long. CDR3 coding DNA: TGTGCCAGCAGTTATTGGGACCGGGTGGCTGAAGCTTTCTTT. Protein product: CASSYWDRVAEAFF.

This clone was recorded once. The V gene is TRBV11-2, the J gene TRBJ1-5; D is unresolved. V was pared by 1 base and J by 1 base, with 2 bases between. The CDR3 loop spans 13 amino acids. The germline CDR1 and CDR2 sequences are SGHAT and FQNNGV. Here the CDR3 DNA reads TGTGCCAGCAGCTTAGTAAGCAATCAGCCCCAGCATTTT. It encodes CASSLVSNQPQHF.

In its sample, this clone was seen once. V and J are TRBV5-5 and TRBJ1-2; no clear D. CDR3 length equals 15 residues. Looked up from germline, CDR1 is SGHKS and CDR2 is YYEKEE (reference sequence). Trimming pared 0 bases from V and 5 bases from J, leaving 14 bases between. The DNA of the CDR3 is TGTGCCAGCAGCTTGGCACCAGATCCCTGGTATGGCTACACCTTC. Translating gives CASSLAPDPWYGYTF.

The chain recombines TRBV6-6 with TRBJ1-2; 8 nucleotides line up with TRBD1. CDR3 length: 14 residues. V lost 7 bases, J lost 1 base, and 5 bases stayed unmatched. Germline V CDR1 and CDR2: MNHNY, SVGAGI (reference sequence). CDR3 bases: TGTGCCAGCAACAAACAGGGGGTTAACTATGGCTACACCTTC. Its protein product is CASNKQGVNYGYTF.

This chain links TRBV18 with TRBJ2-2; D may be TRBD1 (6 bases). Trimming cost V 6 bases and J 1 base, with 9 bases left between them. The CDR3 totals 14 residues. Germline CDR1 is KGHSH and CDR2 is LQKENI. The CDR3 bases are TGTGCCAGCTCCGTGGGACAGAACACCGGGGAGCTGTTTTTT. This translates into CASSVGQNTGELFF.

The V call is TRBV4-2, the J call TRBJ2-1, with TRBD2 identical over 12 bases. Per germline, CDR1 LGHNA and CDR2 YNFKEQ. The V gene end was trimmed by 3 bases and the J gene end by 5 bases; junction bases not matched to a gene: 5. This CDR3 comprises 16 residues. The CDR3 reads CASSQALAGGDNEQFF. The CDR3 nucleotides are TGTGCCAGCAGCCAGGCACTAGCGGGGGGCGACAATGAGCAGTTCTTC.

There are a few counts of this clone. CDR3 residues: CASSDSQGAYEKLFF. CDR3 DNA: TGTGCCAGCAGTGACTCTCAGGGGGCTTATGAAAAACTGTTTTTT. The rearrangement links TRBV2 to TRBJ1-4; 8 bases match TRBD1. Looked up from germline, CDR1 is SNHLY and CDR2 is FYNNEI. The junction had 6 bases not matched to a gene; V was cut back by 3 bases and J by 6 bases. The CDR3 consists of 15 residues. Variable domain in full (rest from reference TRBV2 and TRBJ1-4): EPEVTQTPSHQVTQMGQEVILRCVPISNHLYFYWYRQILGQKVEFLVSFYNNEISEKSEIFDDQFSVERPDGSNFTLKIRSTKLEDSAMYFCASSDSQGAYEKLFFGSGTQLSVL.